These 15 T cell receptor beta chains came from one sample sequenced in a study of identifying expanded T cells in peripheral blood. Some clones are missing from TCRdb's copy, which holds only in-frame ones; the method was immunoSEQ multiplex PCR. The sample lists about 82,000 clones; roughly 89% were seen once. The material sequenced was blood. Receptor source: a person between 18 and 75 years old in good health.

The rearrangement uses TRBV11-1 and TRBJ2-3; D possibly corresponds to TRBD2 (6 bases). CDR3 size: 15 residues. Per germline, CDR1 SGHAT and CDR2 FQDESV (reference sequence). With 1 base removed from V and 6 bases from J, the gap between germline ends came to 14 bases. The CDR3 here is CASSLDRRGPDTQYF. The DNA of the CDR3 is TGTGCCAGCAGCTTAGATCGGCGGGGCCCGGATACGCAGTATTTT.

This sequence joins TRBV7-8 and TRBJ2-6, with no clear D. V lost 4 bases, J lost 2 bases, and 9 bases lay in between. The CDR3 extends over 15 amino acids. The germline CDR1 and CDR2 sequences are SGHVS and FQNEAQ. The CDR3 nucleotides read TGTGCCAGCAGCTCAGGTGGGGCTGGGGCCAACGTCCTGACTTTC. It translates to CASSSGGAGANVLTF.

The chain couples TRBV2 to TRBJ1-4; a possible D gene is TRBD1 (6 bases). Germline V gene data show CDR1 as SNHLY and CDR2 as FYNNEI. The CDR3 has 17 amino acids. Trimming pared 5 bases from V and 0 bases from J, leaving 16 bases between. CDR3 sequence reads: CASSRSGAWATNEKLFF. CDR3 nucleotides: TGTGCCAGCAGTAGGTCAGGGGCATGGGCAACTAATGAAAAACTGTTTTTT.

The V call is TRBV7-9, the J call TRBJ2-5; no reliable D call. V gave up 8 bases and J gave up 5 bases, with 6 bases separating them. In germline, CDR1 is SEHNR, CDR2 FQNEAQ (reference sequence). This CDR3 is built from 10 residues. The CDR3 sequence is CASGLETQYF. The DNA for the CDR3 is TGTGCCAGCGGTCTTGAGACCCAGTACTTC. The whole variable domain, filled in from reference TRBV7-9 and TRBJ2-5, reads DTGVSQNPRHKITKRGQNVTFRCDPISEHNRLYWYRQTLGQGPEFLTYFQNEAQLEKSRLLSDRFSAERPKGSFSTLEIQRTEQGDSAMYLCASGLETQYFGPGTRLLVL.

The chain joins TRBV30 to TRBJ2-5, with D unclear. The germline CDR1 and CDR2 sequences are GTSNPN and SVGIG (reference sequence). There are 11 residues in the CDR3. The V end was cut by 0 bases, the J end by 4 bases, with 3 bases between. The CDR3 protein is CAWSVSETQYF. The CDR3 DNA follows: TGTGCCTGGAGTGTTTCAGAGACCCAGTACTTC.

V gene TRBV30 combines with J gene TRBJ2-1; 11 positions agree with TRBD2. J gave up 4 bases and V 1 base, and 6 bases lay outside the gene matches. In germline, CDR1 is GTSNPN, CDR2 SVGIG (reference sequence). The CDR3 has 16 residues. The CDR3 DNA follows: TGTGCCTGGAGTGACGAGCTAGCGGGGGGTTACAATGAGCAGTTCTTC. Amino acid sequence: CAWSDELAGGYNEQFF.

DNA for the CDR3: TGTGCCACCAAGCAGCTAGCTATGAACACCGGGGAGCTGTTTTTT. Amino acid sequence: CATKQLAMNTGELFF. This chain connects TRBV2 to TRBJ2-2; possibly TRBD2 for D (5 bases). The CDR3 sequence is 15 residues long. Germline CDR1 SNHLY, CDR2 FYNNEI. The V end was cut by 10 bases, the J end by 1 base, with 16 bases between. The full variable domain, its missing parts supplied by reference TRBV2 and TRBJ2-2, is EPEVTQTPSHQVTQMGQEVILRCVPISNHLYFYWYRQILGQKVEFLVSFYNNEISEKSEIFDDQFSVERPDGSNFTLKIRSTKLEDSAMYFCATKQLAMNTGELFFGEGSRLTVL.

This rearrangement joins TRBV19 to TRBJ2-3; no definite D call. Trimming left V 5 bases short and J 3 bases short, with 12 bases between. Germline assignment: CDR1 LNHDA and CDR2 SQIVND (reference sequence). The CDR3 sequence is 14 residues long. CDR3 sequence reads: CASSQTDKTDTQYF. The CDR3 DNA reads as TGTGCCAGTAGTCAAACCGACAAGACAGATACGCAGTATTTT.

The chain combines TRBV2 with TRBJ2-3; D might be TRBD2 (5 bases). This CDR3 is 16 amino acids long. Looked up from germline, CDR1 is SNHLY and CDR2 is FYNNEI. V lost 0 bases to trimming and J lost 6 bases, with 16 bases between them. CDR3 DNA sequence: TGTGCCAGCAGTGAAGCGCTAGCCGGCAACATGGATACGCAGTATTTT. Amino acid sequence: CASSEALAGNMDTQYF.

A remark on this clone: The junction shows a germline mismatch at one end, possibly a read error. The chain joins TRBV4-2 to TRBJ1-1; D remains unclear. There are 17 residues in the CDR3. Germline values: CDR1 LGHNA, CDR2 YNFKEQ. The CDR3 DNA is TGTGCCAGCACCCAATTCTTATCGGGAGCAAAGGGAAAAAAAGCTTTCTTT. Amino acids: CASTQFLSGAKGKKAFF.

The chain is built from TRBV29-1 and TRBJ1-2; 7 bases match TRBD1. The CDR3 contains 14 residues. Germline trimming cut 0 bases from V and 8 bases from J; bases unmatched to any gene: 9. The germline V gene encodes CDR1 SQVTM and CDR2 ANQGSEA. CDR3 coding DNA: TGCAGCGTTGAAGAAATCAGGGGGATGGGCGGCTACACCTTC. It yields the protein CSVEEIRGMGGYTF.

The chain combines TRBV6-1 with TRBJ1-2; D may be TRBD1 (6 bases). V was pared by 2 bases and J by 4 bases, with 20 bases between. The CDR3 extends over 17 amino acids. In germline, CDR1 is MNHNS, CDR2 SASEGT. The CDR3 DNA sequence: TGTGCCAGCAGTGAATATAAAGCCACGGACAGTATCTATGGCTACACCTTC. Its translation is CASSEYKATDSIYGYTF.

J is TRBJ2-5 and V is TRBV6-1; D ambiguous. The ends were cut back, 1 base at V and 0 bases at J, with 12 bases in the middle. The CDR3 is made up of 16 amino acids. The germline V gene encodes CDR1 MNHNS and CDR2 SASEGT. Here the CDR3 reads CASSEVGWRDQETQYF. The CDR3 DNA reads TGTGCCAGCAGTGAAGTCGGGTGGAGAGACCAAGAGACCCAGTACTTC.

In this sample, this clone turned up once. This chain links TRBV18 with TRBJ2-5; D gene uncertain. The CDR3 is 12 amino acids. The V and J ends lost 4 bases and 3 bases respectively, with 6 bases between them. The germline V gene encodes CDR1 KGHSH and CDR2 LQKENI. The CDR3 region has the DNA TGTGCCAGCTCACTCTCAAAAGAGACCCAGTACTTC. The encoded protein is CASSLSKETQYF.

The J gene is TRBJ2-1, the V gene TRBV7-9; 13 nucleotides agree with TRBD2. The germline V gene has CDR1 SEHNR and CDR2 FQNEAQ (reference sequence). CDR3 size: 18 residues. The V segment lost 3 bases and the J segment 4 bases; nucleotides outside the gene matches: 9. The DNA for the CDR3 is TGTGCCAGCAGCTTCCTACCGGGACTAGCGGGACTTTACAATGAGCAGTTCTTC. This translates into CASSFLPGLAGLYNEQFF.